This T cell receptor (beta chain) is from a study of T cell repertoires in cytomegalovirus infection (dated by TCRdb to between 2018 and 2021). In the study overall: Donor HLA type was relevant to the analysis, because carriage of CMV infection together with the matching HLA type was indicated by public TCR beta signatures. Broad study findings and their caveats: Cumulative frequency of public TCR beta family members discriminated carriers of CMV infection plus the relevant HLA type in this cohort and an independent approximately 350-donor cohort. The ex vivo response was dominated by HLA-C-restricted CMV-specific TCR beta clonotypes, which also provided the single most frequent clonotype in two of eight donors.

This clonotype was recorded a few times. The antigen this receptor binds is unknown. Nothing much larger sits one base from this clone, and base qualities are not available. The CDR3 starts with the cysteine, ends with the phenylalanine, and has 10 residues. This entry keeps only the CDR3 DNA: 30 bases, framed from base 1. The V end loses 7 bases and the J end loses 6 bases, and a stretch of 4 bases separates them. Looking up the germline V gene (reference sequence) yields CDR1 MNHEY and CDR2 SMNVEV. Sequencing instrument: Illumina HiSeq 1500. The raw public reads went through TCRdb reprocessing: fastp at Q25, MiXCR clone calling, in-frame beta chains kept. Each record represents a unique CDR3 protein, reported with the most common genes and DNA among its rows. This sample is represented by fewer than 550,000 distinct CDR3 sequences; 26% of them were singletons. Less than 15% of the sample lies in the top ten.

Sequenced: PBMCs. The TCR sequence derives from a human donor in good health (CMV status not recorded). Some clones in this sample may be carry-over from other donors' samples. The rearrangement joined TRBV27 to TRBJ2-1, with the D gene too uncertain to name. The sequence in DNA is TGTGCCAGCAAAGGCAATGAGCAGTTCTTC. Its protein is CASKGNEQFF.